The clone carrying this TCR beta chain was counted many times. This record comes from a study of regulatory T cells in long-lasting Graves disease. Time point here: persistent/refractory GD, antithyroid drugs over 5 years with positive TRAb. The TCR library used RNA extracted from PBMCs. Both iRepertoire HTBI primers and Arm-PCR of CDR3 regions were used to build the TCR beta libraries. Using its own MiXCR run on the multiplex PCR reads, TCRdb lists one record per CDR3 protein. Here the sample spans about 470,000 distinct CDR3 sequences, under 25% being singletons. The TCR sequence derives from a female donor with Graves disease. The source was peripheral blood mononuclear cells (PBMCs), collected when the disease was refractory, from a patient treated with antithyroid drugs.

Here the CDR3 reads CASSPMGVGTFF. CDR3 nucleotide sequence: TGTGCCAGCAGCCCTATGGGAGTGGGGACTTTCTTT. V usage is TRBV14 and J usage is TRBJ1-1; D gene uncertain. V was cut by 4 bases and J by 12 bases, with 15 bases left in between. Germline loops: CDR1 SGHDN, CDR2 FVKESK. The CDR3 has 12 amino acids.